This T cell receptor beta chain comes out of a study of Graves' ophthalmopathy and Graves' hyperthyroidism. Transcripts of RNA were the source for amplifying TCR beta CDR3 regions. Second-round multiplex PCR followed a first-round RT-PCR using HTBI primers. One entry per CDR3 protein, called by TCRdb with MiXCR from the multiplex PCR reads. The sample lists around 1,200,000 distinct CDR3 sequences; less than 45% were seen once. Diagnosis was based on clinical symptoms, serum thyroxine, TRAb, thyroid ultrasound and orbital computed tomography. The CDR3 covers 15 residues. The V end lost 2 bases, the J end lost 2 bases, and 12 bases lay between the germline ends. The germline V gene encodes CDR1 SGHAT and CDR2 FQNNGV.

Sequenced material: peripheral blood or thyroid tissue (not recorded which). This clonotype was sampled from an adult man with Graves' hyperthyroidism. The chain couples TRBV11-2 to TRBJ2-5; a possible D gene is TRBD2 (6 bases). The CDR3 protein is CASSLFGGIQETQYF. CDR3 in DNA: TGTGCCAGCAGCTTATTCGGGGGTATTCAAGAGACCCAGTACTTC.